The 9 T cell receptor beta chains in this list originate from one sample, sequenced in a study of T cells after yellow fever vaccination (dated by TCRdb to between 2019 and 2020). Library preparation was by 5' RACE. The sequencer listed for this sample is Illumina HiSeq 2500. TCRdb reprocessed the public reads (quality trimming at Q25 with fastp, clone calling with MiXCR) and kept in-frame beta chains. CDR3 protein sequences are deduplicated, and each keeps its most common genes and DNA. The sample table shows around 250,000 distinct CDR3 sequences, and 6.9% are seen once. Jointly, the top ten make up roughly 0.9% of the sample. The sample's treatment or condition label, in plain terms: live attenuated yellow fever vaccine strain. The material sequenced was CD4+ T cells sorted from PBMCs, taken 15 days after the yellow fever booster vaccination. Receptors were obtained from a man aged 25-40 years who received the YFV17D yellow fever vaccine.

Concerning this clonotype: A read error is possible here, since a much larger clone lies one base away. J is TRBJ1-1 and V is TRBV6-1; D remains unclear. The CDR3 loop spans 12 amino acids. Germline CDR1 MNHNS, CDR2 SASEGT. In DNA, the CDR3 is TGTGCCAGCACGAGCGGCGCCACTGAAGCTTACTTT. Translation gives CASTSGATEAYF.

This clonotype was seen only once. V and J are TRBV5-1 and TRBJ1-5; D is possibly TRBD1 (5 bases). V was cut by 4 bases and J by 4 bases, with 12 bases left in between. Germline CDR1 is SGHRS and CDR2 is YFSETQ. CDR3 size: 14 residues. CDR3 nucleotide sequence: TGCGCCAGCAGCCCTGGACACTTTAATCAGCCCCAGCATTTT. Its protein product is CASSPGHFNQPQHF.

This clonotype was counted many times. This chain links TRBV3-1 with TRBJ1-2; no reliable D call. CDR3 length: 13 residues. Germline CDR1 and CDR2: LGHDT and YNNKEL (reference sequence). V lost 1 base to trimming and J lost 6 bases, with 9 bases between them. CDR3 DNA: TGTGCCAGCAGCCAAGGAACAGCCAATGGCTACACCTTC. It specifies CASSQGTANGYTF.

The rearrangement uses TRBV27 and TRBJ2-3; a possible D gene is TRBD2 (7 bases). The CDR3 runs 16 residues. V dropped 6 bases and J dropped 10 bases, with 26 bases sitting between them. Germline-derived CDR1 and CDR2 are MNHEY and SMNVEV (reference sequence). This chain's CDR3 is CASRLLREGEKAPQYF. CDR3 nucleotide sequence: TGTGCCAGCAGACTCCTGAGGGAGGGGGAAAAAGCCCCGCAGTATTTT.

CDR3 bases: TGCGCCAGCAAGCCCGGTCACCAAGCTAACTATGGCTACACCTTC. This gives the protein CASKPGHQANYGYTF. This rearrangement joins TRBV5-1 to TRBJ1-2; no clear D gene. The V gene lost 6 bases and the J gene lost 0 bases, with 15 bases spanning the gap. Germline V lookup: CDR1 SGHRS, CDR2 YFSETQ. There are 15 residues in the CDR3.

This chain joins TRBV20-1 and TRBJ2-1; TRBD2 aligns across 10 bases. CDR1 is DFQATT, CDR2 SNEGSKA, per germline (reference sequence). J was trimmed by 3 bases and V by 0 bases; bases with no gene match: 14. This CDR3 is 19 amino acids long. The CDR3 nucleotides are TGCAGTGCTAGAGATACTAGGGGTCTAGCGGGAGTTGTCTACAATGAGCAGTTCTTC. As protein: CSARDTRGLAGVVYNEQFF.

This clonotype was detected only a few times. The gene calls are TRBV7-9 and TRBJ1-5, with D possibly being TRBD1 (5 bases). CDR3 size: 15 residues. The V gene's germline CDR1 is SEHNR and CDR2 FQNEAQ (reference sequence). Trimming shortened V by 3 bases and J by 7 bases, and 16 bases separated the two germline ends. The CDR3 protein is CASSFQGGLNQPQHF. DNA for the CDR3: TGTGCCAGCAGCTTCCAGGGAGGCTTAAACCAGCCCCAGCATTTT.

This clonotype occurred many times. The chain couples TRBV7-2 to TRBJ2-5; 10 bases fit TRBD1. Germline CDR1 and CDR2: SGHTA and FQGNSA. V lost 7 bases and J lost 5; bases outside the gene matches: 10. The CDR3 extends over 15 amino acids. CDR3 residues: CASIPTGGVLETQYF. The CDR3 DNA reads TGTGCCAGCATCCCGACAGGGGGCGTTCTGGAGACCCAGTACTTC.

This clonotype occurred a few times. The gene calls are TRBV12-3 or TRBV12-4 and TRBJ2-3, with D uncertain. CDR3 size: 16 residues. V lost 2 bases to trimming and J lost 0 bases, with 12 bases between them. The DNA for the CDR3 is TGTGCCAGCAGTTTATCCTTCTCTCCCAGCACAGATACGCAGTATTTT. Protein sequence: CASSLSFSPSTDTQYF.